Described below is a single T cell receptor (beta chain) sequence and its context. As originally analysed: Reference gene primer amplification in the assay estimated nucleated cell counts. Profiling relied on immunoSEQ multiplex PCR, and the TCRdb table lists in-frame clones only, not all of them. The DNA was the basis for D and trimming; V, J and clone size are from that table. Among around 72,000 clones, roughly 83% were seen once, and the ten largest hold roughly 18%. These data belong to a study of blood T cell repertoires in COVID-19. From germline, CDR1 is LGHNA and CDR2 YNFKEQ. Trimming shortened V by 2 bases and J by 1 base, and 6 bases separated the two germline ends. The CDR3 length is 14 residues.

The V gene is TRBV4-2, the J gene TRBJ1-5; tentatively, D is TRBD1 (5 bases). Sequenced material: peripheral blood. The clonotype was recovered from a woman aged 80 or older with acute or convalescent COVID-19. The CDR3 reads CASSQPGSNQPQHF. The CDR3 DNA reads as TGTGCCAGCAGCCAACCAGGGAGCAATCAGCCCCAGCATTTT.